Shown below are 13 T cell receptor beta chains from a single sample sequenced in a study of cytomegalovirus exposure and HLA in healthy donors. Researchers ran the PCR with 60 Vbeta and 13 Jbeta primers. The assay was immunoSEQ multiplex PCR, and TCRdb's table has in-frame clones only and misses some. The repertoire holds about 280,000 clones, with 80% to 90% as singletons. Material for sequencing was PBMCs. Receptors were obtained from a woman in her late teens or twenties in good health and CMV-seronegative.

The rearrangement uses TRBV27 and TRBJ2-7, with unresolved D. V dropped 6 bases and J dropped 3 bases, with 6 bases sitting between them. In germline, CDR1 is MNHEY, CDR2 SMNVEV (reference sequence). CDR3 length: 11 residues. The CDR3 coding sequence is TGTGCCAGCAGGCGAAACTACGAGCAGTACTTC. It is translated as CASRRNYEQYF.

This sequence joins TRBV12-5 and TRBJ1-5; 8 bases are shared with TRBD1. This CDR3 contains 17 residues. Germline trimming cut 2 bases from V and 7 bases from J; bases unmatched to any gene: 13. Germline values: CDR1 LGHNT, CDR2 FRNRAP. The CDR3 region has the DNA TGTGCTAGTGGTTTGACCTACTTTGGACAGGGTAACCAGCCCCAGCATTTT. It yields the protein CASGLTYFGQGNQPQHF. The variable domain in full, with the rest retrieved from reference TRBV12-5 and TRBJ1-5, is DARVTQTPRHKVTEMGQEVTMRCQPILGHNTVFWYRQTMMQGLELLAYFRNRAPLDDSGMPKDRFSAEMPDATLATLKIQPSEPRDSAVYFCASGLTYFGQGNQPQHFGDGTRLSIL.

The chain links TRBV6-6 to TRBJ1-4; possibly TRBD1 for D (6 bases). Trimming pared 6 bases from V and 8 bases from J, leaving 16 bases between. CDR3 length: 14 amino acids. Germline values: CDR1 MNHNY, CDR2 SVGAGI (reference sequence). This chain's CDR3 is CASSRGGAEEKLFF. The CDR3 bases are TGTGCCAGCAGCAGAGGGGGGGCGGAAGAAAAACTGTTTTTT.

Comments on this clone: The same CDR3 also results from other DNA sequences found in this sample. The chain joins TRBV7-6 to TRBJ1-2, with D maybe TRBD1 (6 bases). Germline CDR1 and CDR2: SGHVS and FNYEAQ. Trimming removed 1 base from V and 8 bases from J, with 14 bases in between. CDR3 length equals 14 residues. The CDR3 DNA is TGTGCCAGCAGCTTAGGTGGGACACCCTACGGCTACACCTTC. It encodes CASSLGGTPYGYTF.

The chain links TRBV11-2 to TRBJ1-2; TRBD1 might be the D (6 bases). Germline V gives CDR1 SGHAT, CDR2 FQNNGV. The CDR3 loop spans 16 amino acids. Deletions cut 2 bases from V and 2 bases from J, with 15 bases between. The CDR3 reads CASSLSPTGWNYGYTF. The CDR3 nucleotides read TGTGCCAGCAGCTTATCTCCGACAGGATGGAACTATGGCTACACCTTC.

The chain links TRBV27 to TRBJ2-1; TRBD2 agrees at 8 bases. CDR1 is MNHEY, CDR2 SMNVEV, per germline (reference sequence). The CDR3 contains 18 residues. The ends lost 2 bases at V and 2 bases at J; junction bases unmatched: 11. The CDR3 DNA reads as TGTGCCAGCAGTTTAGGAATAGGACTAGCTCTTCCCTACAATGAGCAGTTCTTC. This translates into CASSLGIGLALPYNEQFF.

The DNA for the CDR3 is TGTGCCAGCAACCTCAGAGACGGGAATGAGCAGTTCTTC. It specifies CASNLRDGNEQFF. The J gene is TRBJ2-1, the V gene TRBV7-9; no clear D gene. Germline CDR1 SEHNR, CDR2 FQNEAQ (reference sequence). V lost 7 bases and J 7 bases, leaving 14 bases between the germline ends. This CDR3 has 13 residues.

The chain recombines TRBV11-2 with TRBJ1-6; D unclear. This CDR3 region has 17 residues. CDR1 is SGHAT, CDR2 FQNNGV, per germline. Trimming removed 1 base at V and 1 base at J, with 11 bases between. This CDR3 reads CASSLVSGGSYNSPLHF. CDR3 DNA: TGTGCCAGCAGCTTAGTATCGGGCGGGTCCTATAATTCACCCCTCCACTTT.

The chain links TRBV30 to TRBJ1-4; no firm D call. CDR3 length: 13 amino acids. V was cut by 5 bases and J by 2 bases, with 9 bases left in between. Germline V gives CDR1 GTSNPN, CDR2 SVGIG (reference sequence). In DNA, the CDR3 is TGTGCCTGGCTCCCGAGTACTAATGAAAAACTGTTTTTT. Residues: CAWLPSTNEKLFF.

A note on this clone: Other nucleotide sequences from this sample produce the same CDR3. The J gene is TRBJ1-6, the V gene TRBV6-5, with 10 nucleotides matching TRBD1. V gave up 0 bases and J gave up 13 bases; unmatched junction bases: 6. In germline, CDR1 is MNHEY, CDR2 SVGAGI. This CDR3 has 15 residues. CDR3 DNA sequence: TGTGCCAGCAGTTACTCGAGGGACAGGGGTTCCCCCCTCCACTTT. The encoded protein is CASSYSRDRGSPLHF.

CDR3 sequence (DNA): TGTGCCAGCAGCCCCCGTCCGGCGGGGGGCACTACCAACACAGATACGCAGTATTTT. Encoded protein: CASSPRPAGGTTNTDTQYF. The chain combines TRBV7-2 with TRBJ2-3; 8 bases align to TRBD2. With 5 bases clipped from V and 2 bases from J, the junction kept 18 bases outside the gene matches. The CDR3 length is 19 residues. CDR1 SGHTA and CDR2 FQGNSA come from the germline V gene.

The chain couples TRBV10-3 to TRBJ2-6; D might be TRBD1 (6 bases). Germline V CDR1 and CDR2: ENHRY, SYGVKD. The CDR3 is 18 residues long. The V and J ends lost 3 bases and 0 bases respectively, with 15 bases between them. For the CDR3, the DNA is TGTGCCATCAGTGACCGACAGGTGCTGACCTCTGGGGCCAACGTCCTGACTTTC. This codes for CAISDRQVLTSGANVLTF.

The chain joins TRBV7-3 to TRBJ2-7; 8 bases fit TRBD1. V trimming: 5 bases; J trimming: 4 bases; junction bases outside the gene matches: 13. The germline V gene has CDR1 SGHTA and CDR2 FQGTGA. The CDR3 totals 16 residues. The CDR3 loop reads CASSLGGQQGVYEQYF. The CDR3 nucleotides read TGTGCCAGCAGCCTGGGGGGACAACAGGGGGTTTACGAGCAGTACTTC.